This is a list of T cell receptor beta chains from one sample in a study of T cells after yellow fever vaccination. TCRdb passed the 5' RACE reads through MiXCR, listing each CDR3 protein once. The data contain fewer than 500,000 distinct CDR3 sequences, around a sixth of them singletons. Sequencing used PBMCs, obtained before the yellow fever booster vaccination. The receptors come from a young man who received the YFV17D yellow fever vaccine. CDR3s include the opening cysteine and the closing phenylalanine or tryptophan. D genes are given only for firm matches. Some rows have no size entry. The others give once, few or many, or a class for an expanded clone.

TRBJ1-1 | TRBD1 | - | TRBV10-3 | TGTGCCATCAGTGAGGCGACAGGGGGTGGTACTGAAGCTTTCTTT | CAISEATGGGTEAFF
TRBJ2-3 | - | - | TRBV3-1 | TGTGCCAGCAGCCGGGAAGGGAGCACAGATACGCAGTATTTT | CASSREGSTDTQYF
TRBJ1-1 | - | few | TRBV20-1 | TGCAGTGCTAGAGATCCCCACAGGACCGGGACTGAAGCTTTCTTT | CSARDPHRTGTEAFF
TRBJ2-1 | TRBD1 | few | TRBV11-1 | TGTGCCAGCAGCCACAGGACAGGGGGGACCTACAATGAGCAGTTCTTC | CASSHRTGGTYNEQFF
TRBJ2-5 | - | many | TRBV28 | TGTGCCAGCAGTTCTCCGGCCTTACAAGAGACCCAGTACTTC | CASSSPALQETQYF
TRBJ2-3 | - | - | TRBV7-6 | TGTGCCAGCAGCTTACATAATACGCAGTATTTT | CASSLHNTQYF
TRBJ2-1 | TRBD1 | many | TRBV7-2 | TGTGCCAGCAGCTTCGGGACAGGGGGGAAGCAGTTCTTC | CASSFGTGGKQFF
TRBJ2-1 | TRBD2 | few | TRBV2 | TGTGCCAGCAGCAAGAGCGGGGGGGCCCCGAGACAGTTCTTC | CASSKSGGAPRQFF
TRBJ1-4 | - | few | TRBV19 | TGTGCCAGTAGGGGGGATGGAGAAAAACTGTTTTTT | CASRGDGEKLFF
TRBJ2-7 | TRBD1 | - | TRBV12-3/TRBV12-4 | TGTGCCAGCAGTTATTACAGGGGGCCCTACGAGCAGTACTTC | CASSYYRGPYEQYF
TRBJ2-3 | - | few | TRBV20-1 | TGCAGTGCTATGGATCCCGGGACATTACGCACAGATACGCAGTATTTT | CSAMDPGTLRTDTQYF
TRBJ2-2 | - | - | TRBV29-1 | TGCAGCGTTGAAGGATCGACCCACACCGGGGAGCTGTTTTTT | CSVEGSTHTGELFF
TRBJ2-7 | - | few | TRBV21-1 | TGTGCCAGCAGCAAACACCCCGGGAAGCGGGCTTTCTCCTACGAGCAGTACTTC | CASSKHPGKRAFSYEQYF
TRBJ2-5 | TRBD2 | - | TRBV11-2 | TGTGCCAGCAGCTCTGTGAGGCGGGGGAGGAAAGAGACCCAGTACTTC | CASSSVRRGRKETQYF
TRBJ2-5 | - | few | TRBV5-1 | TGCGCCAGCAGCCCAGGATTAAGGCCCGGGGAGACCCAGTACTTC | CASSPGLRPGETQYF
TRBJ1-1 | - | - | TRBV7-6 | TGTGCCAGCAGCCCCCGGGGTCCGAGCACTGAAGCTTTCTTT | CASSPRGPSTEAFF
TRBJ2-5 | TRBD2 | - | TRBV6-5 | TGTGCCAGCAGTTACTCGATGTTCCGGGGGGGCGGGGAGACCCAGTACTTC | CASSYSMFRGGGETQYF
TRBJ2-3 | - | few | TRBV4-1 | TGCGCCAGCAGCCAAGATGATGGACGGGCGGCAGATACGCAGTATTTT | CASSQDDGRAADTQYF
TRBJ1-2 | - | - | TRBV9 | TGTGCCAGCAGCGTGGCCCTGGGTGGCTACACCTTC | CASSVALGGYTF
TRBJ2-5 | TRBD1 | few | TRBV24-1 | TGTGCCACCAGTGACGACCGCGGGACAGGGTTCCAAGAGACCCAGTACTTC | CATSDDRGTGFQETQYF
TRBJ1-5 | TRBD1 | - | TRBV28 | TGTGCCAGCAGCTCACAGGGGACCTACAATCAGCCCCAGCATTTT | CASSSQGTYNQPQHF
TRBJ2-1 | TRBD1 | few | TRBV5-4 | TGTGCCAGCAGCTTGGGGACAGGGGAGTGGAATGAGCAGTTCTTC | CASSLGTGEWNEQFF
TRBJ2-3 | - | few | TRBV7-2 | TGTGCCAGCAGCCGACCGGAAAGCACAGATACGCAGTATTTT | CASSRPESTDTQYF
TRBJ1-1 | TRBD1 | - | TRBV6-5 | TGTGCCAGCAGTTCCCGGGTGACAGGGGGCACTGAAGCTTTCTTT | CASSSRVTGGTEAFF
TRBJ1-1 | - | - | TRBV27 | TGTGCCAGCAGTTTGAGGGGAGATTGGTCTACGTACACTGAAGCTTTCTTT | CASSLRGDWSTYTEAFF
TRBJ2-5 | - | - | TRBV7-9 | TGTGCCAGCAGCTTGCGACCGGGGATCCAAGAGACCCAGTACTTC | CASSLRPGIQETQYF
TRBJ2-1 | - | - | TRBV29-1 | TGCAGCGTTGTTGAACTACAGCAGTTCTTC | CSVVELQQFF
TRBJ1-5 | TRBD1 | few | TRBV12-3/TRBV12-4 | TGTGCCAGCAGTTTTAGGGACAGGGGAAGCAATCAGCCCCAGCATTTT | CASSFRDRGSNQPQHF
TRBJ2-1 | - | - | TRBV20-1 | TGCAGTGCTGGGAGGGGGAGAAGTAATGAGCAGTTCTTC | CSAGRGRSNEQFF
TRBJ1-2 | - | - | TRBV7-9 | TGTGCCAGCACCGCCCAAGGGGATGGCTACACCTTC | CASTAQGDGYTF
TRBJ1-2 | TRBD1 | few | TRBV12-5 | TGTGCTAGTGGCCGTGGGACAGGGGCCGGGGGGTTATATGGCTACACCTTC | CASGRGTGAGGLYGYTF
TRBJ2-3 | TRBD1 | - | TRBV7-2 | TGTGCCAGCAGCTCAGACAGGGGGGCAGATACGCAGTATTTT | CASSSDRGADTQYF
TRBJ1-4 | - | few | TRBV7-9 | TGTGCCAGCAGCCTCCCCGGGCCCGGTAATGAAAAACTGTTTTTT | CASSLPGPGNEKLFF
TRBJ1-4 | - | many | TRBV6-6 | TGTGCCAGCAGAAGGTCCGGGACGGCCGGGGAAAAACTGTTTTTT | CASRRSGTAGEKLFF
TRBJ2-7 | - | - | TRBV6-5 | TGTGCCAGCATCCAGGGCTACGAGCAGTACTTC | CASIQGYEQYF
TRBJ2-4 | TRBD2 | - | TRBV10-2 | TGCGCCAGCAGAGCTAGCGGGGGGCCACCTTACAAAAACATTCAGTACTTC | CASRASGGPPYKNIQYF
TRBJ1-2 | - | - | TRBV12-3/TRBV12-4 | TGTGCCAGCAGCATGGCTTCTCGGGGCTACACCTTC | CASSMASRGYTF
TRBJ2-6 | - | few | TRBV4-1 | TGCGCCAGCAACCTTACTCCAACTGGGGCCAACGTCCTGACTTTC | CASNLTPTGANVLTF
TRBJ2-7 | - | many | TRBV20-1 | TGCAGTGCTAGGTCGCTAGCTCGGGAGCAGTACTTC | CSARSLAREQYF
TRBJ2-2 | - | few | TRBV20-1 | TGCAGTGCTGTTCCGGGACGGTGGACCGGGGAGCTGTTTTTT | CSAVPGRWTGELFF
TRBJ1-1 | - | - | TRBV7-9 | TGTGCCAGCAGCTTAGTCGGGAAGAACACTGAAGCTTTCTTT | CASSLVGKNTEAFF
TRBJ2-3 | - | - | TRBV7-9 | TGTGCCAGCAGCTTAGCGGAGGCAGATACGCAGTATTTT | CASSLAEADTQYF
TRBJ2-5 | - | - | TRBV11-1 | TGTGCCAGCACGGGGATGGAGGAGACCCAGTACTTC | CASTGMEETQYF
TRBJ2-3 | - | - | TRBV4-2 | TGTGCCAGCAGCCCAGAGGGCGGTGAGGCAGGGCTAAATACGCAGTATTTT | CASSPEGGEAGLNTQYF